Listed below are T cell receptor beta chains from one sample, sequenced in a study of T-cell reconstitution after alpha-beta-depleted transplantation in children. TCRdb used MiXCR to reprocess the PCR reads, holding one entry per CDR3 protein. The sample consists of fewer than 450,000 distinct CDR3 sequences, 15% to 20% of them appearing once. The sample was PBMCs, mostly from graft donor cells, taken 360 days after TCRalphabeta/CD19-depleted stem cell transplant. Every receptor here comes from a male patient between 2 and 15 years old who had a stem cell transplant for acute lymphoblastic leukemia, so the T cells may come from the graft donor. CDR3s include the opening cysteine and the closing phenylalanine or tryptophan. Fields, in order: D gene, clone size, J gene, V gene, CDR3 protein, CDR3 DNA. The D gene is left open where the match is weak. Expanded clones are given a class, and other clones once, few, many or no size at all.

d_gene: TRBD2
abundance: NA
j_gene: TRBJ2-2
v_gene: TRBV12-3/TRBV12-4
CDR3aa: CASSLGSGRAGELFF
CDR3nt: TGTGCCAGCAGTTTGGGTAGCGGGAGGGCCGGGGAGCTGTTTTTT

d_gene: TRBD2
abundance: NA
j_gene: TRBJ2-2
v_gene: TRBV6-2/TRBV6-3
CDR3aa: CASSYFNSGWQGNTGELFF
CDR3nt: TGTGCCAGCAGTTACTTTAATAGCGGGTGGCAAGGGAACACCGGGGAGCTGTTTTTT

d_gene: TRBD1
abundance: NA
j_gene: TRBJ1-2
v_gene: TRBV4-2
CDR3aa: CASSRTSGTVSYGYTF
CDR3nt: TGTGCCAGCAGCCGAACGAGTGGGACAGTGAGCTATGGCTACACCTTC

d_gene: TRBD1
abundance: NA
j_gene: TRBJ2-5
v_gene: TRBV13
CDR3aa: CASSPDRANQETQYF
CDR3nt: TGTGCCAGCAGCCCGGACAGGGCTAACCAAGAGACCCAGTACTTC

d_gene: NA
abundance: few
j_gene: TRBJ2-1
v_gene: TRBV20-1
CDR3aa: CSARDWGKGGEQFF
CDR3nt: TGCAGTGCTAGAGATTGGGGGAAAGGCGGGGAGCAGTTCTTC

d_gene: NA
abundance: NA
j_gene: TRBJ2-7
v_gene: TRBV13
CDR3aa: CASSLPDRTYEQYF
CDR3nt: TGTGCCAGCAGCTTGCCGGACAGAACCTACGAGCAGTACTTC

d_gene: TRBD2
abundance: NA
j_gene: TRBJ2-5
v_gene: TRBV2
CDR3aa: CASRTLRGSKQETQYF
CDR3nt: TGTGCCAGCAGGACCTTGCGGGGGAGTAAACAAGAGACCCAGTACTTC

d_gene: NA
abundance: NA
j_gene: TRBJ2-4
v_gene: TRBV7-9
CDR3aa: CASSLVGENIQYF
CDR3nt: TGTGCCAGCAGCCTCGTCGGCGAAAACATTCAGTACTTC

d_gene: NA
abundance: few
j_gene: TRBJ2-1
v_gene: TRBV20-1
CDR3aa: CSVPGTPLYNEQFF
CDR3nt: TGCAGTGTCCCCGGGACCCCACTATACAATGAGCAGTTCTTC

d_gene: NA
abundance: many
j_gene: TRBJ1-2
v_gene: TRBV7-2
CDR3aa: CASSLMRTVPGYTF
CDR3nt: TGTGCCAGCAGCTTAATGAGGACGGTCCCTGGCTACACCTTC

d_gene: TRBD2
abundance: few
j_gene: TRBJ2-7
v_gene: TRBV4-1
CDR3aa: CASSQDPPHGLAYEQYF
CDR3nt: TGCGCCAGCAGCCAAGATCCGCCGCATGGACTAGCATACGAGCAGTACTTC

d_gene: TRBD2
abundance: few
j_gene: TRBJ2-1
v_gene: TRBV4-3
CDR3aa: CASSQPVAGAEQFF
CDR3nt: TGCGCCAGCAGCCAACCTGTAGCGGGAGCTGAGCAGTTCTTC

d_gene: TRBD1
abundance: many
j_gene: TRBJ2-7
v_gene: TRBV6-5
CDR3aa: CASSYTWDSYEQYF
CDR3nt: TGTGCCAGCAGTTACACCTGGGACAGCTACGAGCAGTACTTC

d_gene: NA
abundance: few
j_gene: TRBJ2-4
v_gene: TRBV16
CDR3aa: CASSPKVGGAAKNIQYF
CDR3nt: TGTGCCAGCAGCCCAAAGGTCGGGGGCGCCGCCAAAAACATTCAGTACTTC

d_gene: NA
abundance: NA
j_gene: TRBJ2-3
v_gene: TRBV12-3/TRBV12-4
CDR3aa: CASSPTRRDTQYF
CDR3nt: TGTGCCAGCAGTCCGACTCGGCGGGATACGCAGTATTTT

d_gene: NA
abundance: NA
j_gene: TRBJ2-2
v_gene: TRBV9
CDR3aa: CASSQQGAGELFF
CDR3nt: TGTGCCAGCAGCCAACAGGGTGCGGGGGAGCTGTTTTTT

d_gene: NA
abundance: many
j_gene: TRBJ2-3
v_gene: TRBV20-1
CDR3aa: CSARAQPSLTDTQYF
CDR3nt: TGCAGTGCTAGAGCCCAACCGTCCCTCACAGATACGCAGTATTTT